The clone carrying this TCR beta chain has only one observation. Its specificity is unknown. The PCR used 60 Vbeta and 13 Jbeta primers. Data came from immunoSEQ multiplex PCR; TCRdb stores just in-frame clones and leaves some out. The data show about 170,000 clones, 65% to 85% seen once. This sample is part of a study of cytomegalovirus exposure and HLA in healthy donors. The study, taken as a whole, reports: Common viral pathogens seemed, in a later analysis, to connect with several of the most significant clusters. Cytomegalovirus-associated status was assigned to about 170 TCR beta chains. Usually a TCR sequence was rare, but some public TCRs were found in many donors.

Trimming took 0 bases from V and 5 from J; bases not matched to a gene: 8. Germline values: CDR1 SGHRS, CDR2 YFSETQ. CDR3 length: 17 residues. Specimen: PBMCs. This receptor was taken from a woman aged 18-29 years in good health and CMV-seronegative. V and J are TRBV5-1 and TRBJ2-2; 9 bases line up with TRBD1. The chain's CDR3 is CASSLAPGQGKTGELFF. CDR3 bases: TGCGCCAGCAGCTTGGCACCGGGACAGGGAAAGACCGGGGAGCTGTTTTTT.